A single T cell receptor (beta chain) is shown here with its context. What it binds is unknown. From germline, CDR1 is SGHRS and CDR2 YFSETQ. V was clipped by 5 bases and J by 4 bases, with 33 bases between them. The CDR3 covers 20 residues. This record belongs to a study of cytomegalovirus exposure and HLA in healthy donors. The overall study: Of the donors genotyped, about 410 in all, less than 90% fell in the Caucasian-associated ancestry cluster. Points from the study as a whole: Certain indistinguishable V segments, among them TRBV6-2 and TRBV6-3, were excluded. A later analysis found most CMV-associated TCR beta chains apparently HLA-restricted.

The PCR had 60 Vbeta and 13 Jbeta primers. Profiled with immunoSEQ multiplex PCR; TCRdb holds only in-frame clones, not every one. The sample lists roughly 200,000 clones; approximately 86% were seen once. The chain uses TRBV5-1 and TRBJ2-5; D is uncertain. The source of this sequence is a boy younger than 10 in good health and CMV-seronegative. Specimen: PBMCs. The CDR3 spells CASRITSSDLFELARETQYF. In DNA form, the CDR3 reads TGCGCCAGCAGGATAACATCGTCGGATTTATTTGAACTCGCTAGAGAGACCCAGTACTTC.